This T cell receptor beta chain was sequenced during a study of PD-1 blockade in classical Hodgkin lymphoma. Germline V gives CDR1 SGHTS, CDR2 YDEGEE. The CDR3 sequence is 11 residues long. Trimming took 6 bases from V and 6 from J, leaving 7 bases between them. The repertoire was sequenced with immunoSEQ multiplex PCR; TCRdb's copy has only in-frame clones and lacks some. The table shows tens of thousands of clones, with around nine tenths occurring only once. Sample time point: cycle 4 day 1 (C4D1), after around six weeks of nivolumab. Brentuximab vedotin exposure varied among the patients, all of whom had relapsed after autologous stem cell transplantation. Best responses were complete response, partial response or progressive disease.

The TCR originated in a human donor with classical Hodgkin lymphoma. The sequencing here drew on peripheral blood mononuclear cells (PBMCs), taken before the fourth cycle of nivolumab. J is TRBJ2-1 and V is TRBV5-8; D ambiguous. CDR3 bases: TGTGCCAGCATGATTGTCAATGAGCAGTTCTTC. Its protein product is CASMIVNEQFF.